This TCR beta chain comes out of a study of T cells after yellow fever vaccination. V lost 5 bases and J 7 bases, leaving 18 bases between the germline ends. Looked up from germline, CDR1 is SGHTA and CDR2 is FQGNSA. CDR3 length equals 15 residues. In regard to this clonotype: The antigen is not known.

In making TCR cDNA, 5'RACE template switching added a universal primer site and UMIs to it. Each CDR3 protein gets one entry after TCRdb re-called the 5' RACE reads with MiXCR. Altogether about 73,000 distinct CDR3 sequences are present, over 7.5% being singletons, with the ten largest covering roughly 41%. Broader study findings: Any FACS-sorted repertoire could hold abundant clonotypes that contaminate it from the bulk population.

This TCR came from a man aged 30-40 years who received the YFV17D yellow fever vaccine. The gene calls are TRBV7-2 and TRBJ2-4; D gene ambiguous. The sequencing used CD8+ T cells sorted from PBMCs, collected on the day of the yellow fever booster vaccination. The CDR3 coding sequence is TGTGCCAGCAGCCCCGAGGACGAAGGCCTCAACATTCAGTACTTC. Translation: CASSPEDEGLNIQYF. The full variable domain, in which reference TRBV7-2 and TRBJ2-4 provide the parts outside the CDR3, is GAGVSQSPSNKVTEKGKDVELRCDPISGHTALYWYRQSLGQGLEFLIYFQGNSAPDKSGLPSDRFSAERTGGSVSTLTIQRTQQEDSAVYLCASSPEDEGLNIQYFGAGTRLSVL.